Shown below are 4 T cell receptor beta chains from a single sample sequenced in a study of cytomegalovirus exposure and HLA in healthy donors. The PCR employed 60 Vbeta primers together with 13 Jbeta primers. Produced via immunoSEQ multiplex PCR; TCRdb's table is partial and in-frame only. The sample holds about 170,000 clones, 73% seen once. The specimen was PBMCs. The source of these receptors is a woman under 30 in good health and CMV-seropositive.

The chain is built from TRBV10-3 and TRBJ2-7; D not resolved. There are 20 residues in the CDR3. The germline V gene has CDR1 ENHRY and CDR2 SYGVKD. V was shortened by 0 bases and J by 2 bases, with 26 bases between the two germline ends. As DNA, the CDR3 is TGTGCCATCAGTGAGTCGAGAGCCGAGGTTTCCTCGACCTTTACCTACGAGCAGTACTTC. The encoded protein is CAISESRAEVSSTFTYEQYF.

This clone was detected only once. The CDR3 reads CASSTTGSAHYGYTF. CDR3 bases: TGTGCCAGTAGTACGACAGGGTCTGCTCACTATGGCTACACCTTC. This chain links TRBV19 with TRBJ1-2, with 7 bases that match TRBD1. The CDR3 covers 15 residues. Germline CDR1 reads LNHDA; CDR2 reads SQIVND (reference sequence). V dropped 4 bases and J dropped 3; count of bases not matched to a gene: 8.

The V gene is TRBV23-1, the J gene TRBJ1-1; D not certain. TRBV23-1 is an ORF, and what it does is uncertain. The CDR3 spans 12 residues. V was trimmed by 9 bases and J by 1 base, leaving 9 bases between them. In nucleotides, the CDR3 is TGCGCCAGGCGACGGGAGAACACTGAAGCTTTCTTT. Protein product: CARRRENTEAFF.

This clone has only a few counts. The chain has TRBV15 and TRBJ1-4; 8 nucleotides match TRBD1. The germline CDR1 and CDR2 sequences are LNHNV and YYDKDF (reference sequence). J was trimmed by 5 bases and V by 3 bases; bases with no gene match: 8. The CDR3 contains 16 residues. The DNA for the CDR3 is TGTGCCACCAGCAGGTTAACGGACAGGGAAAATGAAAAACTGTTTTTT. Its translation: CATSRLTDRENEKLFF.